One sample yielded the 22 T cell receptor beta chains listed below, sequenced in a study of radiation and T cells in renal cell carcinoma. The method was immunoSEQ multiplex PCR; TCRdb's version includes in-frame clones alone and lacks a portion of them. The profile covers some 25,000 clones, with over 45% appearing a single time and roughly 22% taken by the ten largest. Described treatment: treatment-naive control, cytoreductive nephrectomy. Sequencing was performed on tumor tissue, taken from a patient whose treatment was nephrectomy without radiotherapy. The origin of the receptors is a middle-aged man with renal cell carcinoma.

The genes are TRBV7-2 and TRBJ2-2; 9 nucleotides line up with TRBD1. J lost 7 bases, V lost 4 bases, and 4 bases had no gene match. Per germline, CDR1 SGHTA and CDR2 FQGNSA. CDR3 length: 14 residues. CDR3 sequence reads: CASSSQGAGGELFF. The CDR3 DNA follows: TGTGCCAGCAGCTCACAGGGGGCAGGCGGGGAGCTGTTTTTT.

J is TRBJ1-6 and V is TRBV6-5; TRBD1 is a possible D gene (5 bases). Germline V lookup: CDR1 MNHEY, CDR2 SVGAGI. Trimming took 2 bases from V and 8 from J, leaving 10 bases between them. This CDR3 has 14 amino acids. The CDR3 coding sequence is TGTGCCAGCAGTTACCGCCAGGGCGATTCACCCCTCCACTTT. Its translation: CASSYRQGDSPLHF.

The chain combines TRBV7-9 with TRBJ2-1; tentatively, D is TRBD1 (5 bases). The CDR3 is 12 amino acids. Per the germline V gene, CDR1 is SEHNR and CDR2 is FQNEAQ (reference sequence). V lost 1 base, J lost 7 bases, and 5 bases lay in between. In DNA, the CDR3 is TGTGCCAGCAGCTTAGACAGGAATGAGCAGTTCTTC. It yields the protein CASSLDRNEQFF.

This chain joins TRBV7-4 and TRBJ1-2; D not certain. The CDR3 consists of 13 residues. The germline V gene has CDR1 SGHVT and CDR2 SQSDAQ. V lost 1 base to trimming and J lost 7 bases, with 10 bases between them. DNA of the CDR3: TGTGCCAGCAGCTTAGGGGCCAATCGTGGCTACACCTTC. The encoded protein is CASSLGANRGYTF.

This clone was detected only a few times. The DNA of the CDR3 is TGTGCCAGCAGACCTCTTACAGGGGGCTATGGCTACACCTTC. This translates into CASRPLTGGYGYTF. J is TRBJ1-2 and V is TRBV28; 8 bases align to TRBD1. Looked up from germline, CDR1 is MDHEN and CDR2 is SYDVKM. The V gene end was trimmed by 6 bases and the J gene end by 4 bases; junction bases not matched to a gene: 7. The CDR3 spans 14 residues.

The gene calls are TRBV27 and TRBJ1-5, with D possibly TRBD1 on 6 matching bases. The V gene's germline CDR1 is MNHEY and CDR2 SMNVEV (reference sequence). The V gene lost 3 bases and the J gene lost 6 bases, with 12 bases spanning the gap. There are 14 residues in the CDR3. CDR3 sequence: CASSFDRFSQPQHF. The CDR3 DNA reads TGTGCCAGCAGTTTTGACAGGTTCTCTCAGCCCCAGCATTTT.

V usage is TRBV29-1 and J usage is TRBJ1-2; D may be TRBD1 (6 bases). Germline CDR1 is SQVTM and CDR2 is ANQGSEA. V gave up 2 bases and J gave up 8 bases, with 15 bases separating them. The CDR3 runs to 13 residues. CDR3 coding DNA: TGCAGCGTTGAAACAGGGACGGGGAGAGGCTACACCTTC. Translated: CSVETGTGRGYTF. Complete variable domain (other parts from reference TRBV29-1 and TRBJ1-2): SAVISQKPSRDICQRGTSLTIQCQVDSQVTMMFWYRQQPGQSLTLIATANQGSEATYESGFVIDKFPISRPNLTFSTLTVSNMSPEDSSIYLCSVETGTGRGYTFGSGTRLTVV.

The V and J genes are TRBV25-1 and TRBJ1-1; D might be TRBD1 (6 bases). CDR1 MGHDK and CDR2 SYGVNS come from the germline V gene. The ends were cut back, 6 bases at V and 4 bases at J, with 15 bases in the middle. The CDR3 has 14 residues. The CDR3 DNA is TGTGCCAGCAGCCCCGGGGGCCGCGGCACTGAAGCTTTCTTT. Translating gives CASSPGGRGTEAFF.

The chain links TRBV6-6 to TRBJ1-3, with no clear D. Trimming pared 5 bases from V and 4 bases from J, leaving 15 bases between. The germline gives CDR1 MNHNY, CDR2 SVGAGI (reference sequence). The CDR3 consists of 15 residues. The CDR3 loop is CASSRTGPGGNTIYF. The CDR3, as DNA: TGTGCCAGCAGTCGGACCGGACCCGGAGGAAACACCATATATTTT.

This clone was seen a few times. The chain links TRBV5-5 to TRBJ1-2, with 10 nucleotides matching TRBD1. This CDR3 is built from 15 residues. V was pared by 4 bases and J by 0 bases, with 3 bases of the junction left unmatched. Germline CDR1 SGHKS, CDR2 YYEKEE (reference sequence). The CDR3 is CASSRDRGANYGYTF. The CDR3 DNA reads as TGTGCCAGCAGCCGGGACAGGGGAGCTAACTATGGCTACACCTTC.

V usage is TRBV11-2 and J usage is TRBJ2-7; possibly TRBD1 for D (6 bases). Germline values: CDR1 SGHAT, CDR2 FQNNGV. Trimming took off 5 bases at V and 3 bases at J, with 11 bases between the two ends. The CDR3 sequence is 13 residues long. The DNA for the CDR3 is TGTGCCAGCAGCCAGGGGACCTACTACGAGCAGTACTTC. It yields the protein CASSQGTYYEQYF.

The chain's CDR3 is CASSIRGRASSTDTQYF. The CDR3 nucleotides are TGTGCCAGTAGTATACGCGGGAGGGCCTCTAGCACAGATACGCAGTATTTT. The chain joins TRBV19 to TRBJ2-3; 9 positions agree with TRBD2. Germline V CDR1 and CDR2: LNHDA, SQIVND (reference sequence). The CDR3 totals 17 residues. Trimming at V came to 2 bases and at J to 0 bases, leaving 6 bases not matched to a gene. The whole variable domain, remainder taken from reference TRBV19 and TRBJ2-3, is DGGITQSPKYLFRKEGQNVTLSCEQNLNHDAMYWYRQDPGQGLRLIYYSQIVNDFQKGDIAEGYSVSREKKESFPLTVTSAQKNPTAFYLCASSIRGRASSTDTQYFGPGTRLTVL.

This clone appeared many times. The chain joins TRBV5-5 to TRBJ2-2; D possibly corresponds to TRBD1 (6 bases). The V gene lost 1 base and the J gene lost 0 bases, with 13 bases spanning the gap. The length of the CDR3 is 17 residues. Germline V gene lookup returns CDR1 SGHKS and CDR2 YYEKEE (reference sequence). For the CDR3, the DNA is TGTGCCAGCAGCTTGCAGGGGCGGTTCGCGAACACCGGGGAGCTGTTTTTT. This encodes CASSLQGRFANTGELFF.

Only a few counts were recorded for this clone. This chain uses TRBV11-2 with TRBJ1-1; D unresolved. V shed 5 bases and J shed 5 bases, with 6 bases lying between them. CDR1 is SGHAT and CDR2 is FQNNGV in the germline V gene. The CDR3 length is 11 residues. The CDR3 is CASSEGTEAFF. The CDR3, as DNA: TGTGCCAGCAGCGAAGGAACTGAAGCTTTCTTT.

The V gene is TRBV10-3, the J gene TRBJ1-2, with a possible D match to TRBD1 (5 bases). This CDR3 has 14 residues. V gave up 0 bases and J gave up 2 bases, with 7 bases separating them. Germline CDR1 is ENHRY and CDR2 is SYGVKD. CDR3 bases: TGTGCCATCAGTGAGTCCGGGGGGAACTATGGCTACACCTTC. Amino acids: CAISESGGNYGYTF.

The chain joins TRBV15 to TRBJ2-7; possibly TRBD2 for D (5 bases). Germline-derived CDR1 and CDR2 are LNHNV and YYDKDF (reference sequence). There are 17 residues in the CDR3. V dropped 1 base and J dropped 5 bases, with 21 bases sitting between them. The DNA for the CDR3 is TGTGCCACCAGCAGAGTAGCCGCGAAGGGAGTTCCCAACGAGCAGTACGTC. This encodes CATSRVAAKGVPNEQYV.

This chain joins TRBV2 and TRBJ2-1; TRBD2 aligns across 8 bases. The V gene's germline CDR1 is SNHLY and CDR2 FYNNEI. This CDR3 is built from 12 residues. The J segment lost 12 bases and the V segment lost 8 bases, leaving 9 bases of the junction unmatched. The CDR3 here is CASRGGFRWQFF. DNA of the CDR3: TGTGCCAGCCGGGGGGGATTCAGGTGGCAGTTCTTC.

The CDR3: CSVETRQDFSGANVLTF. The CDR3 DNA is TGCAGCGTTGAGACGCGACAGGACTTCTCTGGGGCCAACGTCCTGACTTTC. This chain joins TRBV29-1 and TRBJ2-6, with a tentative D call TRBD1 (6 bases). Germline V gene lookup returns CDR1 SQVTM and CDR2 ANQGSEA. The length of the CDR3 is 17 residues. The V gene lost 3 bases and the J gene lost 0 bases, with 15 bases spanning the gap.

This chain connects TRBV18 to TRBJ2-2, with TRBD2 identical over 7 bases. The CDR3 runs 17 residues. V lost 2 bases, J lost 1 base, and 7 bases stayed unmatched. CDR1 and CDR2 (germline): KGHSH, LQKENI. The CDR3 protein is CASSPTISGQNTGELFF. The CDR3 region has the DNA TGTGCCAGCTCACCAACCATTAGCGGGCAGAACACCGGGGAGCTGTTTTTT.

This clone showed up just a few times. The V and J genes are TRBV6-1 and TRBJ1-5; 8 positions match TRBD1. From germline, CDR1 is MNHNS and CDR2 SASEGT. V shed 4 bases, J shed 8 bases, and the junction held 7 bases outside the gene matches. CDR3 length: 14 amino acids. This chain's CDR3 is CASSARQGKEPQHF. The CDR3 bases are TGTGCCAGCAGTGCTCGACAGGGGAAGGAGCCCCAGCATTTT.

The chain combines TRBV30 with TRBJ2-7, with 10 bases fitting TRBD1. J lost 2 bases, V lost 2 bases, and 3 bases had no gene match. Germline values: CDR1 GTSNPN, CDR2 SVGIG (reference sequence). This CDR3 has 14 residues. This CDR3 is CAWSSGTGAYEQYF. CDR3 in DNA: TGTGCCTGGAGTTCCGGGACAGGGGCCTACGAGCAGTACTTC.

This rearrangement joins TRBV9 to TRBJ1-1, with no clear D. This CDR3 has 13 residues. The germline V gene has CDR1 SGDLS and CDR2 YYNGEE. The V and J ends lost 0 bases and 1 base respectively, with 4 bases between them. The CDR3 nucleotides are TGTGCCAGCAGCGTAGTGTGGAACACTGAAGCTTTCTTT. This translates into CASSVVWNTEAFF. The whole variable domain, remainder taken from reference TRBV9 and TRBJ1-1, is DSGVTQTPKHLITATGQRVTLRCSPRSGDLSVYWYQQSLDQGLQFLIQYYNGEERAKGNILERFSAQQFPDLHSELNLSSLELGDSALYFCASSVVWNTEAFFGQGTRLTVV.